Below are 30 T cell receptor beta chains sequenced from a single sample in a study of blood T cell repertoires in COVID-19. The repertoire was sequenced with immunoSEQ multiplex PCR; TCRdb's copy has only in-frame clones and lacks some. Among about 53,000 clones listed, more than 60% were seen once. The source material was peripheral blood. The source is a human donor with active or convalescent COVID-19. The donor label of this sample is uncertain.

The chain recombines TRBV5-1 with TRBJ2-2, with D perhaps matching TRBD2 (6 bases). V was shortened by 4 bases and J by 1 base, with 14 bases between the two germline ends. The CDR3 length is 16 residues. Germline lookup yields CDR1 SGHRS and CDR2 YFSETQ. The CDR3 spells CASSTGTRQNTGELFF. CDR3 bases: TGCGCCAGCAGCACCGGGACTCGACAGAACACCGGGGAGCTGTTTTTT.

The chain employs TRBV3-1 (or the pseudogene TRBV3-2) and TRBJ1-6; TRBD1 agrees at 8 bases. This CDR3 contains 15 residues. The germline CDR1 and CDR2 sequences are LGHDT and YNNKEL (reference sequence). J was trimmed by 13 bases and V by 7 bases; bases with no gene match: 15. This chain's CDR3 is CASTEMGTGLGPLHF. The CDR3 DNA reads as TGTGCCAGCACCGAGATGGGGACAGGACTCGGGCCCCTCCACTTT.

V is TRBV7-3 and J is TRBJ2-2, with 9 bases matching TRBD1. V lost 5 bases, J lost 7 bases, and 11 bases stayed unmatched. Germline CDR1 is SGHTA and CDR2 is FQGTGA. This CDR3 has 16 residues. CDR3 in DNA: TGTGCCAGCAGCCCAGCAGAACAGGGGGCAAACGGGGAGCTGTTTTTT. Protein sequence: CASSPAEQGANGELFF. Full variable domain (outside the CDR3, taken from reference TRBV7-3 and TRBJ2-2): GAGVSQTPSNKVTEKGKYVELRCDPISGHTALYWYRQSLGQGPEFLIYFQGTGAADDSGLPNDRFFAVRPEGSVSTLKIQRTERGDSAVYLCASSPAEQGANGELFFGEGSRLTVL.

The V and J genes are TRBV29-1 and TRBJ1-1; TRBD1 matches at 8 bases. CDR1 SQVTM and CDR2 ANQGSEA come from the germline V gene. The CDR3 spans 13 residues. J was trimmed by 6 bases and V by 3 bases; bases with no gene match: 6. The CDR3 DNA follows: TGCAGCGTTGATGGACAGGGAGGGGCTGAAGCTTTCTTT. Its translation is CSVDGQGGAEAFF.

The sample holds one count of this clone. The chain joins TRBV5-8 to TRBJ2-4; the match to TRBD1 covers 8 bases. V trimming: 5 bases; J trimming: 7 bases; junction bases outside the gene matches: 5. The CDR3 extends over 13 amino acids. Germline CDR1 is SGHTS and CDR2 is YDEGEE. CDR3 residues: CASSFDRGNIQYF. The CDR3 coding sequence is TGTGCCAGCAGTTTCGACAGGGGCAACATTCAGTACTTC. The entire variable domain, with the rest obtained from reference TRBV5-8 and TRBJ2-4, is as follows: EAGVTQSPTHLIKTRGQQATLRCSPISGHTSVYWYQQALGLGLQFLLWYDEGEERNRGNFPPRFSGRQFPNYSSELNVNALELEDSALYLCASSFDRGNIQYFGAGTRLSVL.

The table lists this clone with a few counts. The gene calls are TRBV19 and TRBJ2-7, with 14 bases aligning to TRBD2. Germline trimming cut 8 bases from V and 5 bases from J; bases unmatched to any gene: 5. This CDR3 is built from 14 residues. The germline V gene encodes CDR1 LNHDA and CDR2 SQIVND (reference sequence). The CDR3 sequence: CASQTSGRADEQYF. Here the CDR3 DNA reads TGTGCCAGTCAGACTAGCGGGAGGGCCGACGAGCAGTACTTC. The whole variable domain, remainder taken from reference TRBV19 and TRBJ2-7, is DGGITQSPKYLFRKEGQNVTLSCEQNLNHDAMYWYRQDPGQGLRLIYYSQIVNDFQKGDIAEGYSVSREKKESFPLTVTSAQKNPTAFYLCASQTSGRADEQYFGPGTRLTVT.

The chain joins TRBV4-1 to TRBJ2-7; 7 bases align to TRBD2. CDR1 and CDR2 (germline): MGHRA, YSYEKL. V lost 1 base to trimming and J lost 0 bases; unmatched junction nucleotides: 6. The CDR3 extends over 16 amino acids. This CDR3 is CASSQGGGTDSYEQYF. CDR3 in DNA: TGCGCCAGCAGCCAAGGGGGGGGGACGGACTCCTACGAGCAGTACTTC.

This rearrangement joins TRBV25-1 to TRBJ1-6; 7 nucleotides align to TRBD1. Germline V gene sequence: CDR1 MGHDK, CDR2 SYGVNS. The CDR3 sequence is 16 residues long. The trim removed 0 bases at V and 5 bases at J, leaving 4 bases unmatched. The CDR3 region has the DNA TGTGCCAGCAGTGAATATTTCGGGACAGATAATTCACCCCTCCACTTT. Protein sequence: CASSEYFGTDNSPLHF.

V gene TRBV29-1 combines with J gene TRBJ2-7, with 9 nucleotides matching TRBD2. Germline CDR1 reads SQVTM; CDR2 reads ANQGSEA. The CDR3 totals 13 residues. V was clipped by 6 bases and J by 6 bases; unmatched bases: 9. The CDR3 is CSVRTSVGLEQYF. The CDR3 bases are TGCAGCGTCCGGACTAGCGTGGGGCTCGAGCAGTACTTC.

The V gene is TRBV30, the J gene TRBJ2-5, with D perhaps TRBD1 (5 bases). This CDR3 has 14 amino acids. Trimming cost V 0 bases and J 7 bases, with 15 bases left between them. CDR1 and CDR2 from the germline V gene are GTSNPN and SVGIG (reference sequence). The CDR3 DNA follows: TGTGCCTGGAGTGTACAGGCGACCCAGGGGACCCAGTACTTC. Its translation is CAWSVQATQGTQYF.

V usage is TRBV6-5 and J usage is TRBJ2-7; 15 nucleotides align to TRBD2. The CDR3 loop spans 14 amino acids. Per germline, CDR1 MNHEY and CDR2 SVGAGI. V gave up 4 bases and J gave up 6 bases; unmatched junction bases: 1. CDR3 sequence: CASSWTSGRVEQYF. The CDR3, as DNA: TGTGCCAGCAGTTGGACTAGCGGGAGGGTCGAGCAGTACTTC.

The chain links TRBV3-1 (or the pseudogene TRBV3-2) to TRBJ2-7, with D possibly being TRBD1 (6 bases). V lost 4 bases, J lost 1 base, and 17 bases lay in between. CDR3 length equals 16 residues. The V gene's germline CDR1 is LGHDT and CDR2 YNNKEL (reference sequence). The CDR3 reads CASSPMPGQKSYEQYF. The DNA for the CDR3 is TGTGCCAGCAGCCCAATGCCGGGACAAAAATCCTACGAGCAGTACTTC.

This clone has only one observation. The chain links TRBV6-1 to TRBJ1-1; D remains unclear. Trimming pared 3 bases from V and 3 bases from J, leaving 11 bases between. In germline, CDR1 is MNHNS, CDR2 SASEGT. CDR3 length: 14 amino acids. The CDR3 sequence: CASSEAAGYTEAFF. The CDR3 DNA reads as TGTGCCAGCAGTGAGGCTGCGGGGTACACTGAAGCTTTCTTT.

The chain is built from TRBV7-8 and TRBJ2-4; 8 nucleotides match TRBD1. The germline V gene encodes CDR1 SGHVS and CDR2 FQNEAQ. CDR3 size: 15 residues. With V trimmed by 1 base and J by 10 bases, 9 bases remained unmatched. The CDR3 sequence: CASSLGGQGRQIQYF. The CDR3 bases are TGTGCCAGCAGCTTAGGAGGACAGGGCCGACAGATTCAGTACTTC.

J is TRBJ2-2 and V is TRBV3-1 (or the pseudogene TRBV3-2); unclear D gene. V lost 6 bases, J lost 3 bases, and 14 bases lay in between. Germline-derived CDR1 and CDR2 are LGHDT and YNNKEL (reference sequence). The CDR3 is made up of 15 amino acids. CDR3 loop: CASRPLWSDTGELFF. The CDR3 DNA sequence: TGTGCCAGCAGACCCCTTTGGAGCGACACCGGGGAGCTGTTTTTT.

V usage is TRBV14 and J usage is TRBJ2-2, with 8 bases lining up with TRBD1. The V and J ends lost 1 base and 7 bases, in that order; junction bases with no gene match: 8. The germline CDR1 and CDR2 sequences are SGHDN and FVKESK. The CDR3 consists of 16 residues. The chain's CDR3 is CASSQGLTGAGGELFF. DNA of the CDR3: TGTGCCAGCAGCCAAGGACTGACAGGGGCCGGCGGGGAGCTGTTTTTT. Filled out from reference TRBV14 and TRBJ2-2, the complete variable domain reads EAGVTQFPSHSVIEKGQTVTLRCDPISGHDNLYWYRRVMGKEIKFLLHFVKESKQDESGMPNNRFLAERTGGTYSTLKVQPAELEDSGVYFCASSQGLTGAGGELFFGEGSRLTVL.

This sequence joins TRBV28 and TRBJ2-7; the D gene is possibly TRBD1 (6 bases). The CDR3 covers 17 residues. V dropped 4 bases and J dropped 0 bases, with 19 bases sitting between them. CDR1 is MDHEN, CDR2 SYDVKM, per germline. In nucleotides, the CDR3 is TGTGCCAGCAGTTCGGTAGCTGGGGGCGGATCCTCCTACGAGCAGTACTTC. This codes for CASSSVAGGGSSYEQYF.

The chain recombines TRBV18 with TRBJ2-3; a possible D gene is TRBD2 (5 bases). The V end was cut by 3 bases, the J end by 4 bases, with 8 bases between. The CDR3 contains 13 residues. Germline CDR1 KGHSH, CDR2 LQKENI. The CDR3 loop reads CASSPGGSDTQYF. In DNA form, the CDR3 reads TGTGCCAGCTCACCGGGCGGGTCAGATACGCAGTATTTT.

The V gene is TRBV9, the J gene TRBJ2-2, with a weak D call TRBD2 (5 bases). The CDR3 covers 12 residues. The germline V and J ends were trimmed by 10 bases and 6 bases, with 13 bases remaining between them. Germline assignment: CDR1 SGDLS and CDR2 YYNGEE. CDR3 DNA sequence: TGTGCCTGCGGAGGCTGGGCCGGGGAGCTGTTTTTT. It specifies CACGGWAGELFF.

The chain carries TRBV5-4 and TRBJ2-2; TRBD1 agrees at 9 bases. The ends lost 5 bases at V and 5 bases at J; junction bases unmatched: 4. Per germline, CDR1 SGHNT and CDR2 YYREEE (reference sequence). The CDR3 is made up of 14 amino acids. The CDR3 protein is CASRPTGGTGELFF. DNA of the CDR3: TGTGCCAGCAGACCGACAGGGGGGACCGGGGAGCTGTTTTTT.

There are a few counts of this clone. V and J are TRBV30 and TRBJ1-5, with 7 positions matching TRBD1. V lost 2 bases, J lost 7 bases, and 11 bases stayed unmatched. CDR1 and CDR2 from the germline V gene are GTSNPN and SVGIG (reference sequence). The CDR3 consists of 15 residues. For the CDR3, the DNA is TGTGCCTGGAGTAGAGCAGGGGGTAGCGAACAGCCCCAGCATTTT. Translation: CAWSRAGGSEQPQHF.

The chain recombines TRBV7-3 with TRBJ2-2; D is perhaps TRBD1 (6 bases). Trimming pared 3 bases from V and 6 bases from J, leaving 8 bases between. CDR1 is SGHTA, CDR2 FQGTGA, per germline. This CDR3 region has 13 residues. CDR3 sequence (DNA): TGTGCCAGCAGCTTTACAGGGTCCGGGGAGCTGTTTTTT. This codes for CASSFTGSGELFF.

The chain combines TRBV4-3 with TRBJ1-4, with 7 bases lining up with TRBD1. Germline V CDR1 and CDR2: LGHNA, YSLEER. Germline trimming cut 0 bases from V and 3 bases from J; bases unmatched to any gene: 4. This CDR3 has 16 amino acids. CDR3 region: CASSQDPGQPNEKLFF. In DNA form, the CDR3 reads TGCGCCAGCAGCCAAGATCCGGGACAGCCTAATGAAAAACTGTTTTTT.

The chain combines TRBV19 with TRBJ1-6; tentative D call: TRBD1 (6 bases). The germline CDR1 and CDR2 sequences are LNHDA and SQIVND (reference sequence). The V end was cut by 3 bases, the J end by 7 bases, with 13 bases between. CDR3 length equals 15 residues. In DNA, the CDR3 is TGTGCCAGTAGTATCACGAACAGGGTGAATTCACCCCTCCACTTT. This encodes CASSITNRVNSPLHF.

J is TRBJ1-2 and V is TRBV10-3; TRBD1 agrees at 11 bases. Germline trimming cut 8 bases from V and 4 bases from J; bases unmatched to any gene: 6. Germline CDR1 is ENHRY and CDR2 is SYGVKD. This CDR3 is 14 amino acids long. The CDR3 bases are TGTGCCATCTTTAGGACAGGGGGCGCCTATGGCTACACCTTC. Translation gives CAIFRTGGAYGYTF.

V gene TRBV19 combines with J gene TRBJ2-7; no clear D. The V gene lost 6 bases and the J gene lost 6 bases, with 15 bases spanning the gap. Germline CDR1 is LNHDA and CDR2 is SQIVND (reference sequence). The CDR3 is 13 residues long. For the CDR3, the DNA is TGTGCCAGTAGCCCCGTTCTGACTTTCGAGCAGTACTTC. Translated, it gives CASSPVLTFEQYF.

In this sample, this clone turned up once. The rearrangement links TRBV28 to TRBJ2-7; D perhaps matches TRBD1 (8 bases). The V and J ends lost 6 bases and 1 base respectively, with 13 bases between them. Germline V gene lookup returns CDR1 MDHEN and CDR2 SYDVKM. The CDR3 is 14 residues long. The CDR3, as DNA: TGTGCCAGCAGCCCACAGGGGGGGTCCTACGAGCAGTACTTC. Translated, it gives CASSPQGGSYEQYF.

This chain uses TRBV27 with TRBJ1-3, with TRBD1 matching 7 bases. This CDR3 has 14 amino acids. The junction had 4 bases not matched to a gene; V was cut back by 5 bases and J by 3 bases. CDR1 and CDR2 from the germline V gene are MNHEY and SMNVEV (reference sequence). Written as DNA, the CDR3 is TGTGCCAGCAGTCTCAACAGGGGTGGAAACACCATATATTTT. It is translated as CASSLNRGGNTIYF.

This chain links TRBV6-5 with TRBJ1-3; no definite D call. This CDR3 contains 16 residues. The V gene's germline CDR1 is MNHEY and CDR2 SVGAGI. Trimming took 1 base from V and 0 from J, leaving 10 bases between them. CDR3 residues: CASSYFAASSGNTIYF. The DNA of the CDR3 is TGTGCCAGCAGTTACTTTGCGGCAAGCTCTGGAAACACCATATATTTT.

By its share, this clone is medium-sized (0.01 to 0.1%). This same CDR3 is encoded by further DNA sequences in the sample. The V gene is TRBV28, the J gene TRBJ1-6; D is unclear. Trimming removed 7 bases from V and 0 bases from J, with 7 bases in between. Germline V gene lookup returns CDR1 MDHEN and CDR2 SYDVKM. The CDR3 consists of 14 residues. CDR3 residues: CASKRSSYNSPLHF. CDR3 bases: TGTGCCAGCAAGAGGAGCTCCTATAATTCACCCCTCCACTTT.